Listed here are 3 T cell receptor beta chains from one sample, sequenced in a study of beta chain features in type 1 diabetes. Study results and limitations: In all four CD4+ subsets, TCRB CDR3 length was significantly, moderately reduced in type 1 diabetes.

The entirety of the isolated RNA underwent reverse transcription, so expressed TCRB transcripts were sequenced. Libraries were prepared by immunoSEQ multiplex PCR; TCRdb keeps only in-frame clonotypes and omits some of them. The data contain roughly 180,000 clones, approximately 8.1% of them singletons. Antigens for these TCRs are unknown. Sequencing was done on a sample of central memory CD4+ T cells from blood. Receptor source: a woman aged 40 to 55 with type 1 diabetes.

The chain employs TRBV30 and TRBJ1-5; maybe TRBD1 (6 bases). The CDR3 contains 14 residues. Germline V gene lookup returns CDR1 GTSNPN and CDR2 SVGIG (reference sequence). DNA of the CDR3: TGTGCGGGGAGATGGGGGGGGCTCAATCAGCCCCAGCATTTT. As protein: CAGRWGGLNQPQHF.

The chain is built from TRBV7-9 and TRBJ1-2; 8 bases align to TRBD1. Germline V lookup: CDR1 SEHNR, CDR2 FQNEAQ (reference sequence). This CDR3 has 14 residues. The V segment lost 5 bases and the J segment 6 bases; nucleotides outside the gene matches: 8. The CDR3 protein is CASSLNTGGDGYTF. The CDR3 DNA sequence: TGTGCCAGCAGCCTCAATACAGGGGGGGATGGCTACACCTTC.

Many counts were recorded for this clone. The chain employs TRBV7-2 and TRBJ2-2, with D unclear. V was trimmed by 1 base and J by 7 bases, leaving 4 bases between them. CDR1 is SGHTA and CDR2 is FQGNSA in the germline V gene. This CDR3 has 12 amino acids. This chain's CDR3 is CASSLGVGELFF. CDR3 bases: TGTGCCAGCAGCTTAGGAGTCGGGGAGCTGTTTTTT.